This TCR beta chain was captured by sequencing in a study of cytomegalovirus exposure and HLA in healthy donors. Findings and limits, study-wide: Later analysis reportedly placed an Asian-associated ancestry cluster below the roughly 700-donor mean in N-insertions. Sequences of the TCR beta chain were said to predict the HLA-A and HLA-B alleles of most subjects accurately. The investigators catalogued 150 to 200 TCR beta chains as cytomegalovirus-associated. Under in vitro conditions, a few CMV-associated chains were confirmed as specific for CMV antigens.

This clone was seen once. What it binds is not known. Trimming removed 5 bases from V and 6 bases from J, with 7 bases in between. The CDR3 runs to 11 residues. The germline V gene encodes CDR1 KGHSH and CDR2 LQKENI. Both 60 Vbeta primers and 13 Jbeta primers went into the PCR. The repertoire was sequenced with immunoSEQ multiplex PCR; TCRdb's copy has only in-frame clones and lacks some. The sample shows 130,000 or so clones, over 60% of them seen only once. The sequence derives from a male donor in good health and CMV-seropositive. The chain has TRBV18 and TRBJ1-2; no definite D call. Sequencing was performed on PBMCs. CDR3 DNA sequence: TGTGCCAGCTCAATGGTAGATGGCTACACCTTC. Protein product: CASSMVDGYTF. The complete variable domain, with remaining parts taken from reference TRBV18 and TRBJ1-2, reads NAGVMQNPRHLVRRRGQEARLRCSPMKGHSHVYWYRQLPEEGLKFMVYLQKENIIDESGMPKERFSAEFPKEGPSILRIQQVVRGDSAAYFCASSMVDGYTFGSGTRLTVV.